Listed here are 27 T cell receptor beta chains from one sample, sequenced in a study of metastatic and nonmetastatic thyroid tumors. Using MiXCR, TCRdb re-called clones from the PCR reads. Here the sample spans about 64,000 clones, less than 5% being singletons. Patients had received no treatment of any kind before thyroid surgery. The sequenced sample was blood. These receptors were obtained from a female donor with papillary thyroid cancer or a benign thyroid nodule (not recorded which). Some clones in this sample may be carry-over from other donors' samples.

This clone was detected only a few times. One end of the junction fails to match germline, which may point to a read error. V gene TRBV7-3 combines with J gene TRBJ1-6; the D gene is possibly TRBD1 (5 bases). This CDR3 has 15 residues. Germline lookup yields CDR1 SGHTA and CDR2 FQGTGA. The CDR3 DNA is TGTGCCAGCAGCTTAAGCGCCGGGGGGAATTCACCCCTACACTTT. Its protein product is CASSLSAGGNSPLHF.

This clone was seen at least ten times. The chain combines TRBV4-2 with TRBJ2-7; 8 bases match TRBD2. V shed 4 bases, J shed 2 bases, and the junction held 10 bases outside the gene matches. CDR1 LGHNA and CDR2 YNFKEQ come from the germline V gene. This CDR3 is built from 16 residues. The CDR3 loop reads CASSPNIGLATYEQYF. The DNA of the CDR3 is TGTGCCAGCAGCCCGAATATTGGACTAGCTACCTACGAGCAGTACTTC.

This clone was seen only a few times. V gene TRBV6-1 combines with J gene TRBJ2-7, with D possibly matching TRBD2 (6 bases). Per the germline V gene, CDR1 is MNHNS and CDR2 is SASEGT. This CDR3 has 14 amino acids. Trimming took 7 bases from V and 1 from J, leaving 14 bases between them. The CDR3 protein is CASMWRVESYEQYF. CDR3 sequence (DNA): TGTGCCAGCATGTGGAGGGTAGAATCCTACGAGCAGTACTTC.

This clone was seen ten or more times. J is TRBJ2-6 and V is TRBV7-3, with 8 bases matching TRBD1. This CDR3 has 17 amino acids. J gave up 0 bases and V 5 bases, and 6 bases lay outside the gene matches. Germline V CDR1 and CDR2: SGHTA, FQGTGA. CDR3 nucleotides: TGTGCCAGCAGCAGGACAGGGTCTAGCTCTGGGGCCAACGTCCTGACTTTC. It codes for CASSRTGSSSGANVLTF. Using reference TRBV7-3 and TRBJ2-6 for the parts outside the CDR3, the full variable domain is GAGVSQTPSNKVTEKGKYVELRCDPISGHTALYWYRQSLGQGPEFLIYFQGTGAADDSGLPNDRFFAVRPEGSVSTLKIQRTERGDSAVYLCASSRTGSSSGANVLTFGAGSRLTVL.

This clone came up many times. The chain employs TRBV27 and TRBJ2-7; possible D gene TRBD2, 5 bases. CDR1 is MNHEY, CDR2 SMNVEV, per germline (reference sequence). This CDR3 contains 14 residues. Deletions cut 3 bases from V and 0 bases from J, with 9 bases between. CDR3: CASSFRGHSYEQYF. Written as DNA, the CDR3 is TGTGCCAGCAGTTTTCGGGGTCACTCCTACGAGCAGTACTTC.

This clone was counted only a few times. This chain connects TRBV6-1 to TRBJ2-7, with D unclear. The CDR3 has 12 amino acids. V shed 5 bases and J shed 7 bases, with 12 bases lying between them. Germline CDR1 and CDR2: MNHNS and SASEGT. In nucleotides, the CDR3 is TGTGCCAGCAGTAACGCCAAGACGGAGCAGTACTTC. Translated: CASSNAKTEQYF.

The sample holds a few counts of this clone. The chain combines TRBV4-3 with TRBJ1-1; no firm D call. Germline V gives CDR1 LGHNA, CDR2 YSLEER. There are 16 residues in the CDR3. V lost 0 bases and J 4 bases, leaving 15 bases between the germline ends. The CDR3, as DNA: TGCGCCAGCAGCCAAGATCGGGCCTATGATGGCACTGAAGCTTTCTTT. It yields the protein CASSQDRAYDGTEAFF.

This clone came up many times. This chain uses TRBV7-2 with TRBJ2-2; D is ambiguous. V was trimmed by 3 bases and J by 6 bases, leaving 8 bases between them. There are 13 residues in the CDR3. Germline CDR1 SGHTA, CDR2 FQGNSA. The CDR3 loop reads CASSFSRAGELFF. The CDR3 DNA follows: TGTGCCAGCAGCTTTTCGAGAGCCGGGGAGCTGTTTTTT.

In this sample, this clone turned up a few times. The J gene is TRBJ2-7, the V gene TRBV11-2; D remains ambiguous. V shed 2 bases and J shed 2 bases, with 10 bases lying between them. The germline gives CDR1 SGHAT, CDR2 FQNNGV. The CDR3 spans 14 residues. CDR3 protein: CASSLRRHPYEQYF. The CDR3 nucleotides read TGTGCCAGCAGCTTACGACGGCATCCCTACGAGCAGTACTTC.

The table lists this clone with a few counts. The CDR3 bases are TGTGCCAGCAGTGACTCGCAGGACACCGGGGAGCTGTTTTTT. Protein sequence: CASSDSQDTGELFF. The chain combines TRBV6-4 with TRBJ2-2; no definite D call. CDR3 length: 14 amino acids. CDR1 and CDR2 from the germline V gene are MRHNA and SNTAGT. V dropped 0 bases and J dropped 3 bases, with 5 bases sitting between them.

This clone was counted only a few times. The V gene is TRBV2, the J gene TRBJ2-7; D call uncertain. V dropped 1 base and J dropped 3 bases, with 10 bases sitting between them. Germline V gene lookup returns CDR1 SNHLY and CDR2 FYNNEI. The CDR3 sequence is 14 residues long. The DNA for the CDR3 is TGTGCCAGCAGTGAAGGGCTGCTTGGCTACGAGCAGTACTTC. It specifies CASSEGLLGYEQYF.

V gene TRBV19 combines with J gene TRBJ1-3; no clear D. This CDR3 has 16 residues. In germline, CDR1 is LNHDA, CDR2 SQIVND (reference sequence). The V end was cut by 4 bases, the J end by 0 bases, with 13 bases between. The CDR3 sequence is CASSTFGLSSGNTIYF. CDR3 DNA sequence: TGTGCCAGTAGTACGTTTGGACTGAGCTCTGGAAACACCATATATTTT.

The sample holds many counts of this clone. The chain recombines TRBV9 with TRBJ2-7, with D perhaps assigned TRBD1 or TRBD2 (5 bases each). V lost 0 bases to trimming and J lost 3 bases, with 7 bases between them. The V gene's germline CDR1 is SGDLS and CDR2 YYNGEE. The CDR3 has 13 amino acids. The CDR3 DNA reads TGTGCCAGCAGCGTAGGGGGGAACTACGAGCAGTACTTC. It codes for CASSVGGNYEQYF.

The chain recombines TRBV5-8 with TRBJ1-4, with 9 bases identical to TRBD1. The CDR3 totals 14 residues. V was pared by 3 bases and J by 6 bases, with 3 bases of the junction left unmatched. The germline gives CDR1 SGHTS, CDR2 YDEGEE. In DNA, the CDR3 is TGTGCCAGCAGCTCGGGACAGGGAGATGAAAAACTGTTTTTT. Protein product: CASSSGQGDEKLFF.

This clone was picked up a small number of times. This chain joins TRBV20-1 and TRBJ2-3; D may be TRBD2 (5 bases). The CDR3 has 14 amino acids. Trimming shortened V by 4 bases and J by 0 bases, and 11 bases separated the two germline ends. Germline V gene lookup returns CDR1 DFQATT and CDR2 SNEGSKA (reference sequence). CDR3 in amino acids: CSATGIRSTDTQYF. DNA for the CDR3: TGCAGTGCTACCGGGATCCGAAGCACAGATACGCAGTATTTT.

This clone was detected a few times. The chain has TRBV19 and TRBJ1-5, with D maybe TRBD1 (5 bases). The CDR3 spans 15 residues. The V gene lost 7 bases and the J gene lost 6 bases, with 19 bases spanning the gap. Germline V lookup: CDR1 LNHDA, CDR2 SQIVND (reference sequence). CDR3 sequence: CASITGRHVGQPQHF. The CDR3 coding sequence is TGTGCCAGTATCACGGGGCGACATGTCGGTCAGCCCCAGCATTTT. The whole variable domain, filled in from reference TRBV19 and TRBJ1-5, reads DGGITQSPKYLFRKEGQNVTLSCEQNLNHDAMYWYRQDPGQGLRLIYYSQIVNDFQKGDIAEGYSVSREKKESFPLTVTSAQKNPTAFYLCASITGRHVGQPQHFGDGTRLSIL.

This clone showed up just a few times. The chain uses TRBV20-1 and TRBJ1-3; the match to TRBD1 covers 8 bases. This CDR3 is built from 15 residues. Germline-derived CDR1 and CDR2 are DFQATT and SNEGSKA (reference sequence). J lost 0 bases, V lost 6 bases, and 7 bases had no gene match. CDR3 sequence reads: CSARDRSLSGNTIYF. Here the CDR3 DNA reads TGCAGTGCCCGGGACAGGTCTCTCTCTGGAAACACCATATATTTT.

This clone has ten or more counts. This chain joins TRBV2 and TRBJ2-7; TRBD1 is a possible D gene (5 bases). CDR3 length: 14 amino acids. Trimming removed 6 bases at V and 4 bases at J, with 16 bases between. The germline CDR1 and CDR2 sequences are SNHLY and FYNNEI. Here the CDR3 DNA reads TGTGCCAGCAGCCCCAGCGCCAAGGGGTACGAGCAGTACTTC. This codes for CASSPSAKGYEQYF.

The chain combines TRBV7-9 with TRBJ2-7; 8 bases agree with TRBD2. CDR1 and CDR2 from the germline V gene are SEHNR and FQNEAQ (reference sequence). V lost 7 bases to trimming and J lost 4 bases; unmatched junction nucleotides: 9. The CDR3 covers 14 residues. The CDR3 nucleotides are TGTGCCAGCAACCCGAGCGGGAGTAAATACGAGCAGTACTTC. Its translation: CASNPSGSKYEQYF.

In this sample, this clone turned up a few times. The chain is built from TRBV27 and TRBJ2-7, with TRBD1 matching 8 bases. Germline V lookup: CDR1 MNHEY, CDR2 SMNVEV (reference sequence). The CDR3 has 13 residues. Trimming at V came to 4 bases and at J to 2 bases, leaving 1 base not matched to a gene. The CDR3 DNA is TGTGCCAGCAGTTGGGGACAGGCCTACGAGCAGTACTTC. Its translation is CASSWGQAYEQYF.

This clone appeared many times. The J gene is TRBJ2-3, the V gene TRBV5-4; 11 bases are shared with TRBD1. Looked up from germline, CDR1 is SGHNT and CDR2 is YYREEE (reference sequence). The CDR3 runs 15 residues. Trimming at V came to 6 bases and at J to 4 bases, leaving 7 bases not matched to a gene. The CDR3 bases are TGTGCCAGCAACATGACGGGACAGGGGGCAGATACGCAGTATTTT. Protein product: CASNMTGQGADTQYF.

The table lists this clone with many counts. The chain is built from TRBV19 and TRBJ1-4, with no clear D. Per germline, CDR1 LNHDA and CDR2 SQIVND (reference sequence). V dropped 7 bases and J dropped 5 bases, with 14 bases sitting between them. The CDR3 consists of 14 residues. In DNA, the CDR3 is TGTGCCAGTACCATACAGAACTCAAATGAAAAACTGTTTTTT. Its protein product is CASTIQNSNEKLFF. The whole variable domain, filled in from reference TRBV19 and TRBJ1-4, reads DGGITQSPKYLFRKEGQNVTLSCEQNLNHDAMYWYRQDPGQGLRLIYYSQIVNDFQKGDIAEGYSVSREKKESFPLTVTSAQKNPTAFYLCASTIQNSNEKLFFGSGTQLSVL.

This clone was found many times. The V gene is TRBV6-5, the J gene TRBJ1-4; D remains unclear. Germline CDR1 reads MNHEY; CDR2 reads SVGAGI. The CDR3 covers 13 residues. The ends were cut back, 0 bases at V and 7 bases at J, with 6 bases in the middle. The CDR3 DNA is TGTGCCAGCAGTTACTCTCGCCGTGAAAAACTGTTTTTT. This codes for CASSYSRREKLFF.

The chain recombines TRBV5-6 with TRBJ2-1; possibly TRBD2 for D (6 bases). Trimming left V 3 bases short and J 5 bases short, with 18 bases between. Germline loops: CDR1 SGHDT, CDR2 YYEEEE. This CDR3 is 16 amino acids long. The CDR3 bases are TGTGCCAGCAGCTCGTATAGTGGTGCGGGAAACAATGAGCAGTTCTTC. Translated, it gives CASSSYSGAGNNEQFF.

To note about this clone: The conserved phenylalanine or tryptophan normally closing the CDR3 is absent here, so this likely arose from a read error. The chain is built from TRBV27 and TRBJ2-1, with unresolved D. The CDR3 spans 14 residues. Per the germline V gene, CDR1 is MNHEY and CDR2 is SMNVEV (reference sequence). Trimming left V 3 bases short and J 4 bases short, with 10 bases between. The CDR3 loop is CASSLPGWYNEQFV. CDR3 bases: TGTGCCAGCAGTTTGCCAGGCTGGTACAATGAGCAGTTCGTC.

This clone was detected ten times or more. The chain employs TRBV28 and TRBJ2-7, with TRBD2 as a possible D gene (6 bases). The CDR3 is 15 residues long. Trimming stripped 6 bases from V and 4 bases from J, with 19 bases between. The germline CDR1 and CDR2 sequences are MDHEN and SYDVKM. The CDR3 sequence: CASSQLRDSLYEQYF. CDR3 bases: TGTGCCAGCAGCCAACTTCGGGACTCCTTATACGAGCAGTACTTC.

There are many counts of this clone. V and J are TRBV7-9 and TRBJ1-2; D remains unclear. The CDR3 runs to 12 residues. V lost 0 bases, J lost 5 bases, and 4 bases lay in between. CDR1 SEHNR and CDR2 FQNEAQ come from the germline V gene (reference sequence). CDR3 sequence (DNA): TGTGCCAGCAGCTTAGCCGGTTATGGCTACACCTTC. It yields the protein CASSLAGYGYTF.